The 11 T cell receptor beta chains in this list originate from one sample, sequenced in a study of identical twins. TCRdb analysed the 5' RACE reads with MiXCR anew, one entry per CDR3 protein. The table shows 450,000 or so distinct CDR3 sequences, with 20% to 25% occurring only once. The sample was also reused in another study, on T cells expressing NK-cell markers.

The sequenced material came from CD4+ T cells sorted from blood. All receptors derive from a young woman in good health.

This clonotype turned up a few times. This chain links TRBV7-2 with TRBJ2-7, with 9 bases matching TRBD1. In germline, CDR1 is SGHTA, CDR2 FQGNSA. The CDR3 is made up of 15 amino acids. V lost 5 bases to trimming and J lost 4 bases; unmatched junction nucleotides: 9. The CDR3 protein is CASSLIGTGLYEQYF. The CDR3, as DNA: TGTGCCAGCAGCCTAATTGGGACAGGGTTGTACGAGCAGTACTTC.

The chain carries TRBV20-1 and TRBJ2-1; 7 bases match TRBD2. Trimming cost V 8 bases and J 11 bases; bases outside gene matches: 18. The CDR3 covers 14 residues. The germline V gene has CDR1 DFQATT and CDR2 SNEGSKA (reference sequence). The CDR3 DNA is TGCAGTCTCCTTGGGCCAGCGGGACCTACCCAGCAGTTCTTC. Its translation is CSLLGPAGPTQQFF.

The rearrangement links TRBV5-1 to TRBJ2-5; TRBD1 agrees at 7 bases. This CDR3 has 16 residues. Germline V gene sequence: CDR1 SGHRS, CDR2 YFSETQ. The J segment lost 4 bases and the V segment lost 4 bases, leaving 13 bases of the junction unmatched. CDR3 region: CASSHLNRGRPETQYF. The CDR3 DNA follows: TGCGCCAGCAGCCACCTAAACAGGGGACGGCCAGAGACCCAGTACTTC. Variable domain in full (rest from reference TRBV5-1 and TRBJ2-5): KAGVTQTPRYLIKTRGQQVTLSCSPISGHRSVSWYQQTPGQGLQFLFEYFSETQRNKGNFPGRFSGRQFSNSRSEMNVSTLELGDSALYLCASSHLNRGRPETQYFGPGTRLLVL.

V usage is TRBV3-1 and J usage is TRBJ2-1, with D uncertain. The CDR3 is made up of 13 amino acids. Germline V gene lookup returns CDR1 LGHDT and CDR2 YNNKEL (reference sequence). The V end lost 6 bases, the J end lost 2 bases, and 8 bases lay between the germline ends. CDR3 DNA: TGTGCCAGCAGTTTTGGACCCTACAATGAGCAGTTCTTC. Protein sequence: CASSFGPYNEQFF.

This clonotype was counted only a few times. This sequence joins TRBV20-1 and TRBJ2-1, with unresolved D. The V gene's germline CDR1 is DFQATT and CDR2 SNEGSKA (reference sequence). CDR3 size: 12 residues. Trimming stripped 5 bases from V and 0 bases from J, with 5 bases between. CDR3 region: CSAQSSYNEQFF. CDR3 in DNA: TGCAGTGCTCAAAGCTCCTACAATGAGCAGTTCTTC.

This clonotype was seen only a few times. The rearrangement uses TRBV7-9 and TRBJ1-1, with 7 bases that match TRBD1. The germline V gene has CDR1 SEHNR and CDR2 FQNEAQ (reference sequence). V was pared by 1 base and J by 4 bases, with 9 bases of the junction left unmatched. The CDR3 has 16 amino acids. CDR3 nucleotide sequence: TGTGCCAGCAGCTTAGGAGGGGGCGAGGGTGGCACTGAAGCTTTCTTT. This translates into CASSLGGGEGGTEAFF. Complete variable domain (other parts from reference TRBV7-9 and TRBJ1-1): DTGVSQNPRHKITKRGQNVTFRCDPISEHNRLYWYRQTLGQGPEFLTYFQNEAQLEKSRLLSDRFSAERPKGSFSTLEIQRTEQGDSAMYLCASSLGGGEGGTEAFFGQGTRLTVV.

The genes are TRBV6-2 or TRBV6-3 and TRBJ2-3; D is possibly TRBD1 or TRBD2 (5 bases each). Germline-derived CDR1 and CDR2 are MNHEY and SVGEGT. V lost 6 bases to trimming and J lost 4 bases, with 17 bases between them. The CDR3 spans 15 residues. CDR3 DNA: TGTGCCAGCAGGCCAACTTCGGGGCTGGCAGATACGCAGTATTTT. This gives the protein CASRPTSGLADTQYF.

This chain connects TRBV20-1 to TRBJ2-7; a weak D match, TRBD2 (5 bases). CDR3 size: 14 residues. Germline V gene lookup returns CDR1 DFQATT and CDR2 SNEGSKA (reference sequence). Between the trimmed V and J ends, which lost 6 bases and 3 bases, there was a span of 18 bases. CDR3 nucleotides: TGCAGTGCATCGGCGGGCGCGCATCACTACGAGCAGTACTTC. Translating gives CSASAGAHHYEQYF.

In this sample, this clonotype turned up many times. The chain recombines TRBV6-1 with TRBJ1-2; D is uncertain. V was cut by 6 bases and J by 4 bases, with 15 bases left in between. The CDR3 loop spans 14 amino acids. From germline, CDR1 is MNHNS and CDR2 SASEGT. Here the CDR3 DNA reads TGTGCCAGCAGCGCCGTTGGGCAGTCCTATGGCTACACCTTC. Translated, it gives CASSAVGQSYGYTF.

The chain couples TRBV10-2 to TRBJ2-5; D may match TRBD1 or TRBD2 (6 bases each). CDR3 length equals 13 residues. CDR1 is WSHSY and CDR2 is SAAADI in the germline V gene. V lost 2 bases to trimming and J lost 5 bases, with 9 bases between them. The CDR3 loop is CASSERGGETQYF. The CDR3 region has the DNA TGCGCCAGCAGTGAGAGAGGGGGGGAGACCCAGTACTTC.

This clonotype was counted at least ten times. The genes are TRBV20-1 and TRBJ1-2, with D possibly TRBD1 on 6 matching bases. This CDR3 is built from 13 residues. Trimming took 6 bases from V and 4 from J, leaving 15 bases between them. Germline V gives CDR1 DFQATT, CDR2 SNEGSKA (reference sequence). The CDR3 bases are TGCAGTGCCCCCCTCCGACAGGCCTATGGCTACACCTTC. As protein: CSAPLRQAYGYTF.